Described below is a single T cell receptor (beta chain) sequence and its context. Trimming removed 6 bases at V and 5 bases at J, with 20 bases between. Germline CDR1 is SGHDT and CDR2 is YYEEEE. The CDR3 has 15 residues. This entry is derived from a study of blood T cell repertoires in COVID-19. Study-level background: Acute and convalescent COVID-19 specimens originated in the United States, Italy and Spain. T cells, B-cell-depleted T cells, or PBMCs supplied cDNA or gDNA.

Authors' analysis steps: Estimation of nucleated cell counts was performed using reference gene primer amplification. The method was immunoSEQ multiplex PCR; TCRdb's version includes in-frame clones alone and lacks a portion of them. The V and J calls and clone size were taken over from that table, and D and trimming were inferred from the DNA. The sample lists hundreds of thousands of clones; around 90% were seen once. Clinical history as reported by participants underpinned cohort assignment. Sample: PBMCs or T cells enriched from blood (not recorded which). The chain uses TRBV5-6 and TRBJ2-5; D may be TRBD1 (6 bases). The receptor's source is a young woman with acute COVID-19. This CDR3 reads CASNPGGTYGETQYF. The CDR3 coding sequence is TGTGCCAGCAACCCTGGGGGCACCTACGGCGAGACCCAGTACTTC. Using reference TRBV5-6 and TRBJ2-5 for the parts outside the CDR3, the full variable domain is DAGVTQSPTHLIKTRGQQVTLRCSPKSGHDTVSWYQQALGQGPQFIFQYYEEEERQRGNFPDRFSGHQFPNYSSELNVNALLLGDSALYLCASNPGGTYGETQYFGPGTRLLVL.